Listed below are T cell receptor beta chains from one sample, sequenced in a study of blood T cell repertoires in COVID-19. Data came from immunoSEQ multiplex PCR; TCRdb stores just in-frame clones and leaves some out. The sample gives 70,000 to 100,000 clones, 70% to 90% of which show up once; 2.7% is in the top ten. Sequencing was done on a sample of peripheral blood. The receptors derive from a man aged 50 or older with COVID-19, enrolled during active disease. The CDR3 runs from the conserved cysteine through the conserved F or W. The D gene is left open where the match is weak. Rows may omit the clone size; those that give it use once, few, many or a size class.

DNA	CDR3	D	V	J	size
TGTGCCAGCAGCTGGGGGGGAGGGAGCAGCTATGGCTACACCTTC	CASSWGGGSSYGYTF	.	TRBV5-4	TRBJ1-2	.
TGTGCCACCGCCCGGACTAGCGGGGGCCTCTTTATTTGGCGAAATGAGCAGTTCTTC	CATARTSGGLFIWRNEQFF	TRBD2	TRBV19	TRBJ2-1	.
TGTGCCAGCAGCTCGGTTGCGGGGGCACTAGGGGAGCAGTTCTTC	CASSSVAGALGEQFF	.	TRBV7-3	TRBJ2-1	.
TGTGCCAGCAGCCCCAGTGGGATCCGCACAGGAAATGAAAAACTGTTTTTT	CASSPSGIRTGNEKLFF	.	TRBV5-4	TRBJ1-4	once
TGCGCCAGCAGCGCCCGGGACAGGGGGCGGCAGTACTTC	CASSARDRGRQYF	TRBD1	TRBV5-1	TRBJ2-7	.
TGTGCCAGCAGCCTATATGAGGAGCTGTTTTTT	CASSLYEELFF	.	TRBV12-3/TRBV12-4	TRBJ2-2	once
TGCGCCAGCAGCTTATCAGCCGGGGACTCTGGAAACACCATATATTTT	CASSLSAGDSGNTIYF	.	TRBV5-1	TRBJ1-3	.
TGTGCCAGCAGCCCCCGGGGACAGGGACGATATGGCTACACCTTC	CASSPRGQGRYGYTF	TRBD1	TRBV3-1/TRBV3-2	TRBJ1-2	.
TGTGCCAGCAGTTTGGGACTAGCGGCACAAGAGACCCAGTACTTC	CASSLGLAAQETQYF	TRBD2	TRBV5-6	TRBJ2-5	.
TGTGCCAGCAGTTCACACAGGGGGAATTCACCCCTCCACTTT	CASSSHRGNSPLHF	TRBD1	TRBV28	TRBJ1-6	.
TGTGCCAGTAGTATCTGGAACACTGAAGCTTTCTTT	CASSIWNTEAFF	.	TRBV19	TRBJ1-1	.
TGTGCCAGCTCATATTCCGGACAGGGGGGTAGCTACACCTTC	CASSYSGQGGSYTF	TRBD1	TRBV18	TRBJ1-2	.
TGTGCCAGCAGCCAAGAATTGGTCGACAGTCTCTCCTATGGCTACACCTTC	CASSQELVDSLSYGYTF	.	TRBV4-2	TRBJ1-2	.
TGTGCCAGTAGTATAAAATATTCGGCTCCCACTAGGGTTTACAATGAGCAGTTCTTC	CASSIKYSAPTRVYNEQFF	.	TRBV19	TRBJ2-1	few
TGCAGTGCTAGTCGTACAGGGTGCGCTCCCGGGGAGCTGTTTTTT	CSASRTGCAPGELFF	.	TRBV20-1	TRBJ2-2	.
TGTGCCAGCAGTCCCGGGACTAGCGGGGGACGGTACAATGAGCAGTTCTTC	CASSPGTSGGRYNEQFF	TRBD2	TRBV27	TRBJ2-1	.
TGTGCCAGCAGGCGCCCCCCTCCAGGGATGAACACTGAAGCTTTCTTT	CASRRPPPGMNTEAFF	.	TRBV6-6	TRBJ1-1	once
TGTGCCAGTAGTTCGGACAGTAGCAATCAGCCCCAGCATTTT	CASSSDSSNQPQHF	.	TRBV19	TRBJ1-5	.
TGTGCCAGCAGCAGAACTTGGACAGGTGCAACTAATGAAAAACTGTTTTTT	CASSRTWTGATNEKLFF	.	TRBV12-1	TRBJ1-4	.
TGCGCCAGCAGGACAGGCCAAGGACCATCTAATGAGCAGTTCTTC	CASRTGQGPSNEQFF	.	TRBV5-1	TRBJ2-1	.
TGTGCCAGCAGCCGATCCGGGACAGGGATTTATGGCTACACCTTC	CASSRSGTGIYGYTF	TRBD1	TRBV16	TRBJ1-2	once
TGTGCCAGCAGTTACCCAGTGAATGGCTACACCTTC	CASSYPVNGYTF	.	TRBV6-2/TRBV6-3	TRBJ1-2	.
TGCGCCAGCAGCCAAGATCCAGCGGGGAACACCGGGGAGCTGTTTTTT	CASSQDPAGNTGELFF	.	TRBV4-3	TRBJ2-2	.
TGTGCCAGCAGCCACGGGGGGGCAGCCACTGGGACCCAGTACTTC	CASSHGGAATGTQYF	TRBD2	TRBV3-1/TRBV3-2	TRBJ2-5	.
TGCAGTGCTAGTCGGCTAGCGGGGGGTTACAATGAGCAGTTCTTC	CSASRLAGGYNEQFF	TRBD2	TRBV20-1	TRBJ2-1	.
TGTGCCAGCAGCACTAGCGGGGAGAATGAGCAGTTCTTC	CASSTSGENEQFF	TRBD2	TRBV9	TRBJ2-1	.
TGTGCCAGCAGTTACCTGGGAAACACCATATATTTT	CASSYLGNTIYF	.	TRBV6-6	TRBJ1-3	once
TGCGCCAGCAGCCTCGGACAGGGGGCGTCTGGAAACACCATATATTTT	CASSLGQGASGNTIYF	TRBD1	TRBV5-1	TRBJ1-3	.
TGTGCCAGCAGCTCTGAGGGAAGAACCGGGGAGCTGTTTTTT	CASSSEGRTGELFF	.	TRBV7-3	TRBJ2-2	.
TGTGCCAGCTCACCACCCGACAGGGGGGTGAACACCGGGGAGCTGTTTTTT	CASSPPDRGVNTGELFF	TRBD1	TRBV18	TRBJ2-2	.
TGCGCCAGCAGCCAAGTTGGGGTAGCGGGGGCCTCGTACCAAGAGACCCAGTACTTC	CASSQVGVAGASYQETQYF	TRBD2	TRBV4-1	TRBJ2-5	.
TGTGCCAGCAGTGGAGAGATCAATCAGCCCCAGCATTTT	CASSGEINQPQHF	.	TRBV2	TRBJ1-5	.
TGTGCCACCAGTGACTGGACAGGGATTAGCACAGATACGCAGTATTTT	CATSDWTGISTDTQYF	TRBD1	TRBV24-1	TRBJ2-3	.
TGTGCCAGCAGTTTCAAGGGGGCCGGCAATCAGCCCCAGCATTTT	CASSFKGAGNQPQHF	TRBD1	TRBV28	TRBJ1-5	.
TGTGCCAGCAGTGGGACAGGGCCCCCCTACGAGCAGTACTTC	CASSGTGPPYEQYF	TRBD1	TRBV6-2/TRBV6-3	TRBJ2-7	.
TGTGCCAGCACCCACACGGAGGGCTACACCTTC	CASTHTEGYTF	.	TRBV28	TRBJ1-2	.
TGTGCCAGCAGCCCTAGACAGGGGTCACCCCTCCACTTT	CASSPRQGSPLHF	TRBD1	TRBV9	TRBJ1-6	.
TGTGCCAGCAGCCGGGGACAGGGGATTTCACCCCTCCACTTT	CASSRGQGISPLHF	TRBD1	TRBV27	TRBJ1-6	.